This TCR beta chain was retrieved from a study of shared clonotypes between healthy human individuals. This clone was observed once. Germline trimming cut 6 bases from V and 3 bases from J; bases unmatched to any gene: 8. The CDR3 loop spans 15 amino acids. The germline V gene has CDR1 LGHNA and CDR2 YNFKEQ. Investigators spread the genomic DNA of each subset evenly over several immunoSEQ plates. In the authors' workflow: ImmunoSEQ output lacked quality scores and full-length reads, limiting matched filtering. Sequenced by immunoSEQ multiplex PCR; TCRdb stores in-frame clones only, minus some. V and J calls and clone size follow that table, whereas D and trimming were derived from the DNA. The sample gives around 1.5 million clones, about 98% of which show up once; roughly 0.45% is in the top ten.

Sequenced: naive CD4+ T cells sorted from blood. Indicated subset: CD45RA+ positively selected. The chain joins TRBV4-2 to TRBJ1-5, with TRBD1 matching over 7 bases. This clonotype originated in a man aged 30 to 39 in good health. The CDR3 DNA reads as TGTGCCAGCAGTCCAAACAGGGGTCTCAATCAGCCCCAGCATTTT. This translates into CASSPNRGLNQPQHF.